These 19 T cell receptor beta chains originate from one sample sequenced in a study of T-cell memory formation after mild COVID-19. TCRdb re-called the 5' RACE reads through MiXCR, storing one row per CDR3 protein. The sample lists 470,000 or so distinct CDR3 sequences; around 18% were seen once. The sequenced sample was PBMCs or a T cell subset sorted from them (not recorded which). The origin of the receptors is an adult woman who had mild COVID-19 (a few samples of this study predate the infection). Cell type and time point are not known.

This chain joins TRBV3-1 and TRBJ1-1; 8 bases fit TRBD1. Trimming cost V 6 bases and J 4 bases; bases outside gene matches: 7. CDR1 is LGHDT and CDR2 is YNNKEL in the germline V gene (reference sequence). The CDR3 has 14 amino acids. The CDR3 region has the DNA TGTGCCAGCAGGACAGGGGAGGGTGGCACTGAAGCTTTCTTT. Protein sequence: CASRTGEGGTEAFF.

The chain carries TRBV29-1 and TRBJ2-1; weak D call: TRBD1 (6 bases). V was trimmed by 4 bases and J by 9 bases, leaving 10 bases between them. CDR3 length equals 11 residues. Germline CDR1 reads SQVTM; CDR2 reads ANQGSEA. The CDR3 nucleotides are TGCAGCGTTGCAGGGGTTCCTGAGCAGTTCTTC. Translated: CSVAGVPEQFF.

The rearrangement joins TRBV7-9 to TRBJ2-7; 7 bases fit TRBD1. The V gene's germline CDR1 is SEHNR and CDR2 FQNEAQ (reference sequence). Trimming removed 9 bases from V and 1 base from J; junction bases left unmatched: 6. The CDR3 is 13 residues long. This CDR3 reads CASGQAPSYEQYF. The CDR3 DNA sequence: TGTGCCAGTGGACAGGCCCCTTCCTACGAGCAGTACTTC.

This chain connects TRBV29-1 to TRBJ2-2; D gene unclear. V lost 7 bases, J lost 5 bases, and 14 bases lay in between. CDR1 and CDR2 from the germline V gene are SQVTM and ANQGSEA. The CDR3 totals 13 residues. This CDR3 is CSGSISYTGELFF. In DNA, the CDR3 is TGCAGCGGATCTATAAGCTATACCGGGGAGCTGTTTTTT.

This clonotype was seen many times. The chain combines TRBV7-6 with TRBJ2-3; 7 nucleotides agree with TRBD2. The CDR3 is 16 amino acids. Per germline, CDR1 SGHVS and CDR2 FNYEAQ. Trimming at V came to 4 bases and at J to 1 base, leaving 8 bases not matched to a gene. CDR3: CASSSWGLAGTDTQYF. For the CDR3, the DNA is TGTGCCAGCAGCTCATGGGGCCTAGCGGGCACAGATACGCAGTATTTT.

The chain combines TRBV7-6 with TRBJ2-7; D remains ambiguous. V was trimmed by 3 bases and J by 7 bases, leaving 7 bases between them. Germline V gene lookup returns CDR1 SGHVS and CDR2 FNYEAQ. This CDR3 contains 11 residues. The chain's CDR3 is CASSFNEEQYF. For the CDR3, the DNA is TGTGCCAGCAGCTTCAACGAGGAGCAGTACTTC.

This clonotype has a handful of counts. The rearrangement links TRBV6-6 to TRBJ1-2; tentative D call: TRBD1 (6 bases). This CDR3 contains 14 residues. V was trimmed by 5 bases and J by 7 bases, leaving 17 bases between them. Germline CDR1 is MNHNY and CDR2 is SVGAGI (reference sequence). The CDR3 here is CASSPPSGEGGYTF. Written as DNA, the CDR3 is TGTGCCAGCAGTCCCCCGTCAGGGGAGGGTGGCTACACCTTC.

The V gene is TRBV18, the J gene TRBJ2-5; maybe TRBD1 (6 bases). Trimming took 2 bases from V and 5 from J, leaving 15 bases between them. The CDR3 sequence is 15 residues long. Germline CDR1 is KGHSH and CDR2 is LQKENI. The chain's CDR3 is CASSPSTGRIETQYF. CDR3 DNA: TGTGCCAGCTCACCATCGACAGGTCGAATTGAGACCCAGTACTTC.

This clonotype was picked up a small number of times. The gene calls are TRBV7-8 and TRBJ2-1, with a tentative D call TRBD2 (6 bases). V was trimmed by 5 bases and J by 8 bases, leaving 22 bases between them. The CDR3 is 16 amino acids. CDR1 is SGHVS and CDR2 is FQNEAQ in the germline V gene. CDR3 region: CASSQGLRLTGDEQFF. The CDR3 DNA is TGTGCCAGCAGCCAGGGACTGAGGCTAACAGGCGATGAGCAGTTCTTC.

The CDR3 loop reads CASSLGTSLHEQFF. The CDR3 region has the DNA TGCGCCAGCAGCTTGGGGACTAGCCTTCATGAGCAGTTCTTC. The chain combines TRBV5-1 with TRBJ2-1, with 8 bases fitting TRBD2. This CDR3 is 14 amino acids long. Germline assignment: CDR1 SGHRS and CDR2 YFSETQ. J lost 8 bases, V lost 0 bases, and 4 bases had no gene match.

This clonotype was found a few times. The chain carries TRBV4-1 and TRBJ1-1, with 8 bases lining up with TRBD1. The V segment lost 4 bases and the J segment 1 base; nucleotides outside the gene matches: 5. The CDR3 runs 15 residues. Germline loops: CDR1 MGHRA, CDR2 YSYEKL. Written as DNA, the CDR3 is TGCGCCAGCAGCCCAGGGACAGGCCAGAACACTGAAGCTTTCTTT. Translated, it gives CASSPGTGQNTEAFF.

The gene calls are TRBV5-1 and TRBJ2-7; no firm D call. With 0 bases removed from V and 4 bases from J, the gap between germline ends came to 5 bases. The CDR3 has 12 amino acids. The germline CDR1 and CDR2 sequences are SGHRS and YFSETQ. CDR3 DNA: TGCGCCAGCAGCTTGGAGAGATACGAGCAGTACTTC. Translated: CASSLERYEQYF.

Only a few counts were recorded for this clonotype. The CDR3 DNA is TGTGCCAGTAGAAGGACAGGAAGCACAGATACGCAGTATTTT. Amino acids: CASRRTGSTDTQYF. The V and J genes are TRBV19 and TRBJ2-3, with 7 bases fitting TRBD1. After removal of 6 bases from V and 0 bases from J, the junction contained 3 bases not matched to a gene. The CDR3 totals 14 residues. Germline CDR1 and CDR2: LNHDA and SQIVND (reference sequence).

In this sample, this clonotype turned up a few times. The chain links TRBV7-2 to TRBJ2-5; D ambiguous. This CDR3 region has 12 residues. The V end was cut by 2 bases, the J end by 5 bases, with 6 bases between. Germline V CDR1 and CDR2: SGHTA, FQGNSA. As DNA, the CDR3 is TGTGCCAGCAGCTTATTGTGGGAGACCCAGTACTTC. It codes for CASSLLWETQYF.

This clonotype was seen ten or more times. The rearrangement joins TRBV6-2 or TRBV6-3 to TRBJ1-5, with D unresolved. Germline V lookup: CDR1 MNHEY, CDR2 SVGEGT. Trimming stripped 3 bases from V and 5 bases from J, with 11 bases between. This CDR3 is built from 14 residues. CDR3 sequence: CASSYEQNYQPQHF. Here the CDR3 DNA reads TGTGCCAGCAGTTATGAACAGAACTATCAGCCCCAGCATTTT.

The chain is built from TRBV5-5 and TRBJ2-1; weak D call: TRBD1 (5 bases). The V gene lost 4 bases and the J gene lost 9 bases, with 11 bases spanning the gap. The CDR3 runs to 12 residues. The germline V gene encodes CDR1 SGHKS and CDR2 YYEKEE (reference sequence). As DNA, the CDR3 is TGTGCCAGCAGCCAGGACAATGCTGAGCAGTTCTTC. This encodes CASSQDNAEQFF.

The chain recombines TRBV5-1 with TRBJ1-5; no reliable D call. The CDR3 totals 13 residues. The germline gives CDR1 SGHRS, CDR2 YFSETQ. V was clipped by 0 bases and J by 7 bases, with 8 bases between them. The CDR3 region has the DNA TGCGCCAGCAGCTTGGCCGCGGAGCAGCCCCAGCATTTT. This translates into CASSLAAEQPQHF.

The rearrangement uses TRBV11-2 and TRBJ2-4, with TRBD1 identical over 9 bases. Looked up from germline, CDR1 is SGHAT and CDR2 is FQNNGV. This CDR3 has 18 residues. The trim removed 5 bases at V and 0 bases at J, leaving 11 bases unmatched. CDR3 coding DNA: TGTGCCAGCAGCGGGAAGGACAGGGGATTGGAAGCCAAAAACATTCAGTACTTC. The encoded protein is CASSGKDRGLEAKNIQYF.

Only a few counts were recorded for this clonotype. The chain recombines TRBV15 with TRBJ2-7; D remains ambiguous. CDR1 and CDR2 (germline): LNHNV, YYDKDF (reference sequence). The CDR3 length is 13 residues. The V end lost 3 bases, the J end lost 3 bases, and 9 bases lay between the germline ends. The chain's CDR3 is CATSSGRIYEQYF. The CDR3, as DNA: TGTGCCACCAGCAGCGGCCGGATCTACGAGCAGTACTTC.